Following are 21 T cell receptor beta chains from one sample sequenced in a study of radiotherapy plus CTLA-4 blockade in lung cancer (dated by TCRdb to between 2018 and 2020). The library was generated by the immunoSEQ multiplex PCR assay. TCRdb carries this immuneACCESS record with in-frame sequences only. Its versions omit some clonotypes, under half of them owing to an unresolved V gene in the studies checked, with the rest unexplained. The sample table shows tens of thousands of clones, and about 88% are seen once. The ten most abundant clones make up approximately 15% of the sample. This specimen consisted of peripheral blood, obtained from a patient treated with radiotherapy plus ipilimumab. Every receptor here comes from a human donor with non-small cell lung cancer that progressed on radiotherapy plus ipilimumab.

The rearrangement links TRBV5-1 to TRBJ1-2; D possibly corresponds to TRBD1 (5 bases). Per germline, CDR1 SGHRS and CDR2 YFSETQ. V was shortened by 2 bases and J by 0 bases, with 14 bases between the two germline ends. This CDR3 is built from 16 residues. CDR3 sequence (DNA): TGCGCCAGCAGCTTTGGTTCGACAGCGCCTAACTATGGCTACACCTTC. Encoded protein: CASSFGSTAPNYGYTF.

The DNA for the CDR3 is TGTGCCAGCAGCGTAGCCCCCAACTCGGACGAGCAGTACTTC. This gives the protein CASSVAPNSDEQYF. The chain recombines TRBV9 with TRBJ2-7; the D is unclear. The CDR3 length is 14 residues. Between the trimmed V and J ends, which lost 0 bases and 5 bases, there was a span of 12 bases. Germline CDR1 reads SGDLS; CDR2 reads YYNGEE. The entire variable domain, with the rest obtained from reference TRBV9 and TRBJ2-7, is as follows: DSGVTQTPKHLITATGQRVTLRCSPRSGDLSVYWYQQSLDQGLQFLIQYYNGEERAKGNILERFSAQQFPDLHSELNLSSLELGDSALYFCASSVAPNSDEQYFGPGTRLTVT.

CDR3: CASSRQGSYNSPLHF. DNA for the CDR3: TGTGCCAGCTCGCGACAGGGGTCCTATAATTCACCCCTCCACTTT. The J gene is TRBJ1-6, the V gene TRBV28; TRBD1 aligns across 8 bases. This CDR3 comprises 15 residues. Germline CDR1 and CDR2: MDHEN and SYDVKM. Trimming removed 8 bases from V and 1 base from J; junction bases left unmatched: 4. The whole variable domain, remainder taken from reference TRBV28 and TRBJ1-6, is DVKVTQSSRYLVKRTGEKVFLECVQDMDHENMFWYRQDPGLGLRLIYFSYDVKMKEKGDIPEGYSVSREKKERFSLILESASTNQTSMYLCASSRQGSYNSPLHFGNGTRLTVT.

The V and J genes are TRBV6-1 and TRBJ2-1; D might be TRBD2 (5 bases). The V end was cut by 7 bases, the J end by 9 bases, with 16 bases between. This CDR3 contains 13 residues. Per germline, CDR1 MNHNS and CDR2 SASEGT. The CDR3 DNA follows: TGTGCCAGCACCTTCTGGAGAGAGGGTGAGCAGTTCTTC. The encoded protein is CASTFWREGEQFF.

The chain has TRBV7-3 and TRBJ2-2; D possibly corresponds to TRBD2 (7 bases). Germline values: CDR1 SGHTA, CDR2 FQGTGA. Between the trimmed V and J ends, which lost 7 bases and 3 bases, there was a span of 21 bases. The CDR3 spans 17 residues. The CDR3 nucleotides are TGTGCCAGCACCCTCCTCGGGGGGCGCTTCGACACCGGGGAGCTGTTTTTT. This codes for CASTLLGGRFDTGELFF. The whole variable domain, filled in from reference TRBV7-3 and TRBJ2-2, reads GAGVSQTPSNKVTEKGKYVELRCDPISGHTALYWYRQSLGQGPEFLIYFQGTGAADDSGLPNDRFFAVRPEGSVSTLKIQRTERGDSAVYLCASTLLGGRFDTGELFFGEGSRLTVL.

The chain is built from TRBV6-5 and TRBJ1-6; no definite D call. Germline values: CDR1 MNHEY, CDR2 SVGAGI. V was pared by 4 bases and J by 7 bases, with 11 bases between. There are 14 residues in the CDR3. The CDR3 coding sequence is TGTGCCAGCAGTTCGACGGACTCCAATTCACCCCTCCACTTT. Its translation: CASSSTDSNSPLHF.

This clone was seen once. The rearrangement joins TRBV5-4 to TRBJ2-3; the D gene could be TRBD1 or TRBD2 (5 bases each). CDR1 is SGHNT, CDR2 YYREEE, per germline (reference sequence). The V end lost 4 bases, the J end lost 0 bases, and 12 bases lay between the germline ends. This CDR3 is built from 15 residues. The CDR3 reads CASSPGTTSTDTQYF. The CDR3 DNA follows: TGTGCCAGCAGCCCCGGGACCACTAGCACAGATACGCAGTATTTT.

This clone came up a few times. This rearrangement joins TRBV21-1 to TRBJ2-3; the DNA was not used to check the table's D call, TRBD2. TRBV21-1 is noted as a pseudogene. This CDR3 has 16 amino acids. CDR3 bases: TGTGCCAGCAGCAACAGACTAGCGGTTTGCACAGATACGCAGTATTTT. It encodes CASSNRLAVCTDTQYF.

This clone was recorded only once. The chain uses TRBV7-2 and TRBJ2-2; 10 nucleotides match TRBD2. V lost 2 bases, J lost 3 bases, and 12 bases stayed unmatched. This CDR3 has 19 amino acids. Germline V gene lookup returns CDR1 SGHTA and CDR2 FQGNSA. The CDR3 spells CASSLRAQTSGTDTGELFF. As DNA, the CDR3 is TGTGCCAGCAGCTTAAGGGCCCAAACTAGCGGGACAGACACCGGGGAGCTGTTTTTT.

This rearrangement joins TRBV6-1 to TRBJ2-7; 10 positions agree with TRBD2. CDR3 length: 14 amino acids. The germline CDR1 and CDR2 sequences are MNHNS and SASEGT. V was pared by 4 bases and J by 7 bases, with 7 bases of the junction left unmatched. CDR3: CASSGLAGVDEQYF. CDR3 bases: TGTGCCAGCAGTGGCCTAGCGGGGGTTGATGAGCAGTACTTC.

The table lists this clone with a count of one. CDR3 nucleotides: TGTGCCAGCTCATCCGGGGTTCACAATGAGCAGTTCTTC. It specifies CASSSGVHNEQFF. The chain has TRBV18 and TRBJ2-1; D perhaps matches TRBD2 (5 bases). V was shortened by 5 bases and J by 5 bases, with 10 bases between the two germline ends. Germline lookup yields CDR1 KGHSH and CDR2 LQKENI. This CDR3 has 13 residues.

The chain links TRBV9 to TRBJ2-7, with 14 nucleotides matching TRBD2. The CDR3 is 17 amino acids. V lost 4 bases, J lost 4 bases, and 10 bases stayed unmatched. Per germline, CDR1 SGDLS and CDR2 YYNGEE. The CDR3 bases are TGTGCCAGCAGCCCCGGACTAGCGGGAGGTACAAAATACGAGCAGTACTTC. Translation gives CASSPGLAGGTKYEQYF.

V and J are TRBV10-3 and TRBJ1-3; unclear D gene. Germline-derived CDR1 and CDR2 are ENHRY and SYGVKD. With 0 bases removed from V and 0 bases from J, the gap between germline ends came to 12 bases. CDR3 size: 17 residues. DNA of the CDR3: TGTGCCATCAGTGAGTCGTACGGGGTCTCCTCTGGAAACACCATATATTTT. It specifies CAISESYGVSSGNTIYF.

The V gene is TRBV2, the J gene TRBJ2-6, with 7 bases lining up with TRBD1. Trimming took 9 bases from V and 2 from J; bases not matched to a gene: 10. The CDR3 is 16 amino acids. The germline V gene has CDR1 SNHLY and CDR2 FYNNEI. The chain's CDR3 is CARARTGGAGANVLTF. DNA of the CDR3: TGTGCCAGGGCAAGGACAGGAGGAGCTGGGGCCAACGTCCTGACTTTC.

The rearrangement joins TRBV5-1 to TRBJ2-5; D might be TRBD2 (6 bases). The CDR3 is made up of 14 amino acids. V was shortened by 3 bases and J by 3 bases, with 12 bases between the two germline ends. The germline CDR1 and CDR2 sequences are SGHRS and YFSETQ. For the CDR3, the DNA is TGCGCCAGCAGCTGGGGGGACTGGGAAGAGACCCAGTACTTC. It codes for CASSWGDWEETQYF.

J is TRBJ1-5 and V is TRBV27, with 7 bases aligning to TRBD1. The length of the CDR3 is 17 residues. V gave up 5 bases and J gave up 2 bases; unmatched junction bases: 12. Germline CDR1 reads MNHEY; CDR2 reads SMNVEV (reference sequence). The CDR3 loop is CASSLIGAQGGNQPQHF. DNA for the CDR3: TGTGCCAGCAGTCTGATTGGGGCTCAGGGGGGCAATCAGCCCCAGCATTTT.

V is TRBV6-6 and J is TRBJ1-2; D is unresolved. Trimming pared 5 bases from V and 5 bases from J, leaving 15 bases between. Germline V gene sequence: CDR1 MNHNY, CDR2 SVGAGI (reference sequence). This CDR3 contains 14 residues. The CDR3 DNA is TGTGCCAGCAGTCAACCCGCCTCAGGATATGGCTACACCTTC. It encodes CASSQPASGYGYTF.

The chain is built from TRBV11-3 and TRBJ2-7; 12 bases are shared with TRBD2. The ends lost 4 bases at V and 4 bases at J; junction bases unmatched: 2. There are 14 residues in the CDR3. Looked up from germline, CDR1 is SGHNT and CDR2 is YENEEA. The CDR3 loop is CASSSTSGGYEQYF. CDR3 sequence (DNA): TGTGCCAGCAGCTCAACTAGCGGGGGGTACGAGCAGTACTTC.

V usage is TRBV6-6 and J usage is TRBJ1-3; the match to TRBD1 covers 12 bases. The germline CDR1 and CDR2 sequences are MNHNY and SVGAGI (reference sequence). This CDR3 contains 16 residues. V lost 2 bases, J lost 3 bases, and 2 bases stayed unmatched. CDR3 DNA: TGTGCCAGCAGTTACGGGACAGGGGGCTTTGGAAACACCATATATTTT. The encoded protein is CASSYGTGGFGNTIYF.

V gene TRBV18 combines with J gene TRBJ2-1; unclear D gene. Germline CDR1 KGHSH, CDR2 LQKENI. This CDR3 region has 16 residues. The germline V and J ends were trimmed by 2 bases and 4 bases, with 15 bases remaining between them. CDR3 DNA: TGTGCCAGCTCACCAGGTATAGACCCCTCTTACAATGAGCAGTTCTTC. Translation: CASSPGIDPSYNEQFF.

This clone appeared a few times. This rearrangement joins TRBV7-8 to TRBJ1-5; D call uncertain. Between the trimmed V and J ends, which lost 10 bases and 0 bases, there was a span of 10 bases. The germline V gene has CDR1 SGHVS and CDR2 FQNEAQ. The CDR3 sequence is 13 residues long. The CDR3 DNA reads as TGTGCCACCCGAGGAGGTAGCAATCAGCCCCAGCATTTT. Amino acids: CATRGGSNQPQHF.